The 21 T cell receptor beta chains reported below all come from one sample, sequenced in a study of cytomegalovirus exposure and HLA in healthy donors. Primers included in the PCR were 60 Vbeta and 13 Jbeta primers. Method: immunoSEQ multiplex PCR; TCRdb's copy keeps in-frame clones and lacks some. The table lists under 150,000 clones, around 80% of them singletons. Input material: PBMCs. Receptors were obtained from a boy between 2 and 10 years old in good health and CMV-seronegative.

V gene TRBV28 combines with J gene TRBJ2-7; D possibly corresponds to TRBD1 (7 bases). This CDR3 has 15 residues. V lost 5 bases and J lost 6, with 20 bases in between. CDR1 MDHEN and CDR2 SYDVKM come from the germline V gene. The CDR3, as DNA: TGTGCCAGCAGTCCAGACAGGGAGGTTGGTTGCGAGCAGTACGTC. Its translation: CASSPDREVGCEQYV.

The rearrangement joins TRBV4-2 to TRBJ2-1; TRBD2 agrees at 13 bases. There are 18 residues in the CDR3. V shed 3 bases and J 7 bases; nucleotides not matched to a gene: 12. In germline, CDR1 is LGHNA, CDR2 YNFKEQ. The CDR3 spells CASSHEEEGTSGTNEQFF. DNA for the CDR3: TGTGCCAGCAGCCACGAGGAGGAGGGGACTAGCGGGACTAATGAGCAGTTCTTC.

The chain couples TRBV6-4 to TRBJ1-5; no reliable D call. V gave up 10 bases and J gave up 1 base, with 23 bases separating them. The CDR3 runs 17 residues. Germline V gives CDR1 MRHNA, CDR2 SNTAGT. The CDR3 DNA reads as TGTGCCACCCCGAGCGGAGGGTTTGGTGGGAGCAATCAGCCCCAGCATTTT. The encoded protein is CATPSGGFGGSNQPQHF.

A few counts support this clone. This rearrangement joins TRBV21-1 to TRBJ1-5; the tabulated D call, TRBD1, remains unverified against the DNA. TRBV21-1 is recorded as a pseudogene. This CDR3 comprises 14 residues. The CDR3 DNA reads TGTGCCAGCAGCAAAAGGGGGCGCAATCAGCCCCAGCATTTT. Protein: CASSKRGRNQPQHF.

The V and J genes are TRBV9 and TRBJ1-3, with D perhaps TRBD1 (5 bases). The CDR3 spans 16 residues. With 3 bases removed from V and 1 base from J, the gap between germline ends came to 14 bases. Per the germline V gene, CDR1 is SGDLS and CDR2 is YYNGEE. In DNA, the CDR3 is TGTGCCAGCAGCGCTCCGGACATTCTATCTGGAAACACCATATATTTT. It translates to CASSAPDILSGNTIYF. Supplemented by reference TRBV9 and TRBJ1-3, the full variable domain reads DSGVTQTPKHLITATGQRVTLRCSPRSGDLSVYWYQQSLDQGLQFLIQYYNGEERAKGNILERFSAQQFPDLHSELNLSSLELGDSALYFCASSAPDILSGNTIYFGEGSWLTVV.

V and J are TRBV19 and TRBJ2-1; D is possibly TRBD2 (6 bases). Per the germline V gene, CDR1 is LNHDA and CDR2 is SQIVND (reference sequence). V was shortened by 10 bases and J by 0 bases, with 25 bases between the two germline ends. The CDR3 totals 18 residues. CDR3 DNA: TGTGCCACATCACATATGGGCCAACTAGCCGTCTCCTACAATGAGCAGTTCTTC. It yields the protein CATSHMGQLAVSYNEQFF.

Only one count was recorded for this clone. The rearrangement links TRBV5-6 to TRBJ2-5, with D hard to call. CDR3 length: 11 amino acids. The germline gives CDR1 SGHDT, CDR2 YYEEEE. V lost 2 bases to trimming and J lost 5 bases, with 4 bases between them. CDR3 sequence reads: CASSFRETQYF. The CDR3 coding sequence is TGTGCCAGCAGCTTCAGGGAGACCCAGTACTTC.

The V call is TRBV19, the J call TRBJ1-3; 7 bases are shared with TRBD1. Germline-derived CDR1 and CDR2 are LNHDA and SQIVND (reference sequence). This CDR3 is 15 amino acids long. V trimming: 4 bases; J trimming: 0 bases; junction bases outside the gene matches: 3. The CDR3 DNA follows: TGTGCCAGTAGTAAGGGACAGCTCTCTGGAAACACCATATATTTT. Its protein product is CASSKGQLSGNTIYF.

This chain uses TRBV14 with TRBJ2-6, with D possibly matching TRBD1 (5 bases). CDR1 and CDR2 from the germline V gene are SGHDN and FVKESK. With 4 bases removed from V and 2 bases from J, the gap between germline ends came to 15 bases. The CDR3 is 17 amino acids. CDR3 in amino acids: CASSPWGGPPGANVLTF. The CDR3 region has the DNA TGTGCCAGCAGCCCCTGGGGCGGTCCTCCTGGGGCCAACGTCCTGACTTTC.

The genes are TRBV5-1 and TRBJ2-2; D may be TRBD2 (5 bases). Germline CDR1 reads SGHRS; CDR2 reads YFSETQ. The CDR3 consists of 18 residues. V lost 3 bases and J 3 bases, leaving 21 bases between the germline ends. The CDR3 sequence: CASSSKGFSEWDTGELFF. CDR3 bases: TGCGCCAGCAGCTCCAAGGGATTTAGCGAGTGGGACACCGGGGAGCTGTTTTTT.

This chain joins TRBV6-4 and TRBJ2-1, with 11 bases fitting TRBD2. J lost 9 bases, V lost 6 bases, and 10 bases had no gene match. This CDR3 is built from 15 residues. Germline-derived CDR1 and CDR2 are MRHNA and SNTAGT. For the CDR3, the DNA is TGTGCCAGCAGCTTACTAGCGGGAGAGGTCGGTGAGCAGTTCTTC. Its translation is CASSLLAGEVGEQFF.

J is TRBJ1-5 and V is TRBV11-3, with 10 bases fitting TRBD1. Per germline, CDR1 SGHNT and CDR2 YENEEA. The CDR3 is made up of 18 amino acids. J lost 0 bases, V lost 11 bases, and 16 bases had no gene match. In DNA form, the CDR3 reads TGTGCCTTTTTAGTGGGGGACAGGGGCACCTATAGCAATCAGCCCCAGCATTTT. Its protein is CAFLVGDRGTYSNQPQHF.

The chain employs TRBV5-6 and TRBJ1-2; 7 bases agree with TRBD1. V dropped 6 bases and J dropped 8; count of bases not matched to a gene: 4. CDR3 size: 11 residues. The germline V gene has CDR1 SGHDT and CDR2 YYEEEE. The CDR3 DNA reads TGTGCCAGCACAGGGGGATCCGGCTACACCTTC. Its translation: CASTGGSGYTF.

The rearrangement links TRBV5-1 to TRBJ1-1; the D gene is possibly TRBD1 (6 bases). The CDR3 loop spans 15 amino acids. The germline V gene encodes CDR1 SGHRS and CDR2 YFSETQ. V lost 1 base to trimming and J lost 1 base, with 11 bases between them. The CDR3: CASSLNRATNTEAFF. The CDR3, as DNA: TGCGCCAGCAGCTTGAACAGGGCAACGAACACTGAAGCTTTCTTT.

This chain's CDR3 is CAISGEGGTGELFF. DNA for the CDR3: TGTGCCATCAGTGGAGAGGGAGGCACCGGGGAGCTGTTTTTT. The chain links TRBV10-3 to TRBJ2-2, with D possibly being TRBD2 (6 bases). The CDR3 is made up of 14 amino acids. Germline-derived CDR1 and CDR2 are ENHRY and SYGVKD. V gave up 4 bases and J gave up 4 bases, with 10 bases separating them.

The CDR3 bases are TGTGCCAGCAGCTTAGCGACAGGGACTGGAAACACCATATATTTT. Translating it yields CASSLATGTGNTIYF. The chain carries TRBV7-8 and TRBJ1-3, with 7 positions matching TRBD1. The V gene's germline CDR1 is SGHVS and CDR2 FQNEAQ. The CDR3 has 15 amino acids. After removal of 0 bases from V and 2 bases from J, the junction contained 1 base not matched to a gene.

The rearrangement uses TRBV7-8 and TRBJ2-7; 13 positions agree with TRBD2. Germline CDR1 and CDR2: SGHVS and FQNEAQ. The trim removed 6 bases at V and 5 bases at J, leaving 4 bases unmatched. This CDR3 contains 14 residues. CDR3 nucleotide sequence: TGTGCCAGCAGGGGACTAGCGGGGCTCGACGAGCAGTACTTC. It encodes CASRGLAGLDEQYF.

The chain employs TRBV30 and TRBJ1-2; 7 nucleotides align to TRBD1. In germline, CDR1 is GTSNPN, CDR2 SVGIG (reference sequence). J lost 9 bases, V lost 3 bases, and 4 bases had no gene match. The CDR3 has 11 residues. The CDR3 nucleotides are TGTGCCTGGAGGGCCAGGGGGAGCTACACCTTC. Its translation: CAWRARGSYTF.

The CDR3 nucleotides read TGTGCCAGCAGCCGGGACAGGGGGCTTACTGAAGCTTTCTTT. Encoded protein: CASSRDRGLTEAFF. J is TRBJ1-1 and V is TRBV7-2; 12 bases are a match to TRBD1. After removal of 5 bases from V and 5 bases from J, the junction contained 3 bases not matched to a gene. There are 14 residues in the CDR3. CDR1 and CDR2 (germline): SGHTA, FQGNSA.

The chain is built from TRBV6-1 and TRBJ1-6; D is ambiguous. The CDR3 contains 14 residues. CDR1 is MNHNS and CDR2 is SASEGT in the germline V gene. Trimming took off 7 bases at V and 5 bases at J, with 12 bases between the two ends. The CDR3 DNA reads as TGTGCCAGCAAAGTCGGAGTCGATAATTCACCCCTCCACTTT. It codes for CASKVGVDNSPLHF.

V is TRBV29-1 and J is TRBJ2-6, with TRBD1 matching over 8 bases. V lost 6 bases to trimming and J lost 0 bases; unmatched junction nucleotides: 7. The CDR3 is 16 amino acids. CDR1 is SQVTM, CDR2 ANQGSEA, per germline. Here the CDR3 DNA reads TGCAGCGTGAGTACGACAGGGGACTCTGGGGCCAACGTCCTGACTTTC. As protein: CSVSTTGDSGANVLTF.